This T cell receptor (beta chain) derives from a study of blood T cell repertoires in COVID-19. For the study at large: Sources were T cells, B-cell-depleted T cells, or PBMCs; the material itself was cDNA or gDNA.

Trimming cost V 5 bases and J 4 bases, with 11 bases left between them. Germline values: CDR1 SGHVS, CDR2 FNYEAQ. This CDR3 spans 14 amino acids. Grouping used clinical history reported by participants in a survey and questionnaire. In the original processing: Reference gene primer amplification in the assay estimated nucleated cell counts. Clones were sequenced by immunoSEQ multiplex PCR, and TCRdb holds only the in-frame ones, with some missing. The V and J calls and the clone size are those of that table, but D and trimming were determined from the DNA. The profile shows roughly 250,000 clones, more than 75% of them singletons.

This clonotype was sampled from a woman aged 40 to 50 with acute COVID-19. The source material was PBMCs or T cells enriched from blood (not recorded which). V gene TRBV7-6 combines with J gene TRBJ1-4; D might be TRBD1 (5 bases). This chain's CDR3 is CASSLAGLNEKLFF. CDR3 DNA: TGTGCCAGCAGCCTTGCGGGACTTAATGAAAAACTGTTTTTT. Complete variable domain (other parts from reference TRBV7-6 and TRBJ1-4): GAGVSQSPRYKVTKRGQDVALRCDPISGHVSLYWYRQALGQGPEFLTYFNYEAQQDKSGLPNDRFSAERPEGSISTLTIQRTEQRDSAMYRCASSLAGLNEKLFFGSGTQLSVL.